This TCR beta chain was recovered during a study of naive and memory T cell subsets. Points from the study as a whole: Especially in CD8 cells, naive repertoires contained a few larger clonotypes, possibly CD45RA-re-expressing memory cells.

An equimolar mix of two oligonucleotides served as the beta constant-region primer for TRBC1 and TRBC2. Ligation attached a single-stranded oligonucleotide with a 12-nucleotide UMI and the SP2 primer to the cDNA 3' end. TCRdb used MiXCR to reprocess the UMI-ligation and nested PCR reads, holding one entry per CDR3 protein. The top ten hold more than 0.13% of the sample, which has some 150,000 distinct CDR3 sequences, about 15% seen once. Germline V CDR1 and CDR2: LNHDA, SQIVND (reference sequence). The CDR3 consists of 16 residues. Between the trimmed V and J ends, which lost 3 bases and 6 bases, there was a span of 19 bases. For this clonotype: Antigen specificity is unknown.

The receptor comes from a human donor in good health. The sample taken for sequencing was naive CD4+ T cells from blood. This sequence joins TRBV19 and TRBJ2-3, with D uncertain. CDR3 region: CASSIGANTRSDTQYF. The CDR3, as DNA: TGTGCCAGTAGTATTGGTGCCAACACACGGTCCGATACGCAGTATTTT.